This section outlines one T cell receptor (beta chain) sequence together with its context. Assay used: immunoSEQ multiplex PCR; TCRdb lists only in-frame clones, some missing. This sample yields some 11,000 clones, of which roughly half are seen a single time; around 9% belongs to the top ten. These data come from a study of T cell clonotyping in hematopoietic cell transplantation. Germline values: CDR1 GTSNPN, CDR2 SVGIG (reference sequence). This CDR3 is 12 amino acids long. With 4 bases removed from V and 5 bases from J, the gap between germline ends came to 8 bases. The origin of this receptor is a male patient aged 45-60 years who had an allogeneic stem cell transplant from an unrelated donor, so the T cells may come from the graft donor. Some clones in this sample may be carry-over from other donors' samples. The sample was PBMCs, taken 30 days after allogeneic stem cell transplant. The genes are TRBV30 and TRBJ2-2, with D possibly being TRBD2 (6 bases). Here the CDR3 reads CAWMGGTGELFF. CDR3 nucleotide sequence: TGTGCCTGGATGGGGGGAACCGGGGAGCTGTTTTTT.